The source of this T cell receptor beta chain is a study of long-term antiretroviral therapy in people with HIV. Findings and limits, study-wide: Dominance of pre-ART expanded clones persisted, fluctuating and often declining after ART.

This clone was counted between two and nine times. No antigen is known for it. The libraries were made with immunoSEQ v3.0 at survey level. Data came from immunoSEQ multiplex PCR; TCRdb stores just in-frame clones and leaves some out. The sample includes 20,000 to 25,000 clones, roughly 83% of them seen just once. The CDR3 has 16 amino acids. V dropped 0 bases and J dropped 5 bases, with 16 bases sitting between them. Germline V gene lookup returns CDR1 SGHDN and CDR2 FVKESK. V gene TRBV14 combines with J gene TRBJ2-5, with D tentatively TRBD2 (5 bases). The sequence was collected from a woman in her 40s with HIV. Source: unsorted PBMCs, taken 1.2 years after starting antiretroviral therapy. The CDR3 DNA reads as TGTGCCAGCAGCCAAGATGTCCGGAGCGGAACGGAGACCCAGTACTTC. It specifies CASSQDVRSGTETQYF.